This entry is about one TCR beta chain. The antigen it binds to is not known. Per-nucleotide qualities are absent, and no much larger clonotype sits a single base away. Counted from cysteine to phenylalanine, this CDR3 has 13 amino acids. The DNA shown is the 39-base CDR3, in frame from base 1. V loses 4 bases, J loses 5 bases, and the germline ends lie 12 bases apart. This entry comes from a study of molecular identifiers for immune sequencing clone quantification (dated by TCRdb to about 2018). In terms of the full investigation: In a replicate experiment, RNA from roughly 21,000 or 96,000 naive CD8 T cells was split into five aliquots, four of which were sequenced. The study was a methods study using CD8 T cells to benchmark molecular-identifier clustering-based TCR repertoire sequencing (MIDCIRS) and TCR RNA copy counting.

Libraries were built with PCR. TCRdb names NextSeq 500 as the instrument used. Preparation of bulk TCR libraries followed a previously described approach, with the TCR primers listed in Table S5. The Qiagen AllPrep DNA/RNA kit was used to purify total RNA. Before analysis, reads from multiple sequencing runs of the same library were pooled. For the original study's pipeline: Reads were retained only if an exact TCR constant sequence was present, and the retained reads were trimmed to 150 nt and grouped according to their 12-nt molecular barcodes. Within each barcode group, reads were sub-clustered at a 15% Levenshtein threshold, and quality-weighted consensus sequences were built per RNA molecule. Non-functional sequences were discarded, and so were lower-count sequences lying one edit away from another sequence. Based on fitting two negative binomial distributions, any barcode sub-cluster with under 20% of the maximum read count was discarded. TCRdb reanalyzed the raw reads on its own, using fastp at Q25 for trimming and MiXCR for clone calling, and kept in-frame beta chains. One record per CDR3 amino acid sequence lists the most common genes and DNA. For this entry, the V and J calls and clone size follow TCRdb and not the study's own pipeline. The table for this sample lists approximately 630,000 distinct CDR3 sequences; about 25% of them were counted only once. The ten biggest clones cover about 0.73% of the sample.

General study outcomes and caveats: Clones above 20 RNA copies held over 97% of molecules in CMV-specific effector cells but under 1% in naive cells. When barcode sub-clustering was omitted, TCR diversity was inflated by chimeric consensus sequences, with chimeras reaching as high as 47%. Modeling estimated 2.5 to 3.5 recovered TCR RNA copies per cell, compared with roughly 10 by digital PCR, which implies around 33% capture efficiency. The naive libraries included spiked-in Jurkat TCR RNA (10 copies' worth), and this RNA is not part of the donor repertoire. Even against a background of about a million naive CD8 T cells, spiked-in Jurkat TCR RNA amounting to a single cell's worth was reported to be detectable. Identical TCR molecules sharing a barcode could cause highly expanded clone sizes to be underestimated.

Naive CD8 T cell libraries were made from approximately 20,000 to 1,000,000 sorted cells using 10%, 30% or 50% of purified RNA. On a BD FACSAria II, naive CD8 T cells were FACS-sorted as CD8+CD4-CCR7+CD45RA+ and collected into RLT Plus buffer. Detection sensitivity was tested by spiking Jurkat RNA equal to ten TCR copies' worth into samples containing about 17,000-1,000,000 naive CD8 T cells. Enrichment of CD8 T cells was performed with RosetteSep CD8+ T Cell Enrichment Cocktail and Ficoll-Paque, after which ACK red cell lysis was carried out. The V gene is TRBV12-3 or TRBV12-4 and the J gene is TRBJ2-7; TRBD1 could be the D gene, as 6 bases match. Sequencing used naive CD8+ T cells from blood, with Jurkat cell RNA spiked in. Taken with the paper, the label for cell subset or site translates to: FACS-sorted CD8+CD4-CCR7+CD45RA+ naive T cells. This TCR came from a human donor in good health. Some libraries in this study had Jurkat cell RNA spiked in. In nucleotide form, the sequence is TGTGCCAGCAGTTCATTCCGGGACAACGAGCAGTACTTC. It translates as CASSSFRDNEQYF.